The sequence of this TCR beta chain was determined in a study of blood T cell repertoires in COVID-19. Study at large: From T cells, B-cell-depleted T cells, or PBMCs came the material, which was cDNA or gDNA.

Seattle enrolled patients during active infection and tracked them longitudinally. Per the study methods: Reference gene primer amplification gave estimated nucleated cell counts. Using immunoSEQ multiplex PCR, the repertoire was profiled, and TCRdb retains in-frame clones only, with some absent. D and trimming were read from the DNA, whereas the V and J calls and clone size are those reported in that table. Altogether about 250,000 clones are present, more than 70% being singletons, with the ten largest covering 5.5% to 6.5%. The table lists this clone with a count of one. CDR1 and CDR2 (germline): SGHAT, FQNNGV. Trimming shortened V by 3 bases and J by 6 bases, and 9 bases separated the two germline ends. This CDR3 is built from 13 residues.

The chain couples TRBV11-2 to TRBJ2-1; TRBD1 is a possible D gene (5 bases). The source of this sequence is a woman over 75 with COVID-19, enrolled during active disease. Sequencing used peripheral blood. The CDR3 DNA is TGTGCCAGCAGCTTGGGGCCGAGCAATGAGCAGTTCTTC. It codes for CASSLGPSNEQFF.